Shown below are 2 T cell receptor beta chains from a single sample sequenced in a study of blood T cell repertoires in COVID-19. The repertoire was sequenced with immunoSEQ multiplex PCR; TCRdb's copy has only in-frame clones and lacks some. Of about 430,000 clones in the sample, roughly 90% were seen once. The sequenced sample consisted of PBMCs or T cells enriched from blood (not recorded which). These TCRs come from a woman aged 25 to 39 with acute COVID-19.

This clone occurred once. V and J are TRBV7-2 and TRBJ2-1, with 15 bases that match TRBD2. The CDR3 is 16 amino acids. Germline assignment: CDR1 SGHTA and CDR2 FQGNSA. Trimming took 5 bases from V and 6 from J; bases not matched to a gene: 5. CDR3 loop: CASSPMGLAGGNEQFF. The CDR3 DNA follows: TGTGCCAGCAGCCCCATGGGACTAGCGGGGGGCAATGAGCAGTTCTTC.

This chain connects TRBV7-8 to TRBJ1-5; tentatively, D is TRBD1 (5 bases). Trimming stripped 1 base from V and 3 bases from J, with 10 bases between. Germline CDR1 reads SGHVS; CDR2 reads FQNEAQ. The CDR3 is made up of 15 amino acids. In DNA form, the CDR3 reads TGTGCCAGCAGCTTAGAGGACAATAACAATCAGCCCCAGCATTTT. Translation: CASSLEDNNNQPQHF.